This T cell receptor (beta chain) was identified in a study of T cells in Graves' hyperthyroidism and ophthalmopathy. Amplification of TCR beta CDR3 regions used RNA as the template. Initially, a first-round RT-PCR of the TCR CDR3 employed the HTBI primer set. TCRdb re-derived calls from the multiplex PCR reads in MiXCR, one entry per CDR3 protein. There are roughly 800,000 distinct CDR3 sequences in the sample; around 39% occur only once, and 8.9% lies in the top ten. Trimming cost V 3 bases and J 5 bases; bases outside gene matches: 11. CDR3 length: 16 residues. The germline gives CDR1 SGHDT, CDR2 YYEEEE. Around 10 ml fresh peripheral blood yielded the PBMCs.

The sample consisted of blood. The rearrangement joins TRBV5-6 to TRBJ1-5, with 7 bases identical to TRBD1. The receptor comes from a man younger than 35 with Graves' hyperthyroidism. The CDR3 sequence is CASSSRVNRGDQPQHF. In DNA, the CDR3 is TGTGCCAGCAGCTCACGCGTTAACAGGGGCGATCAGCCCCAGCATTTT. Full variable domain (missing parts from reference TRBV5-6 and TRBJ1-5): DAGVTQSPTHLIKTRGQQVTLRCSPKSGHDTVSWYQQALGQGPQFIFQYYEEEERQRGNFPDRFSGHQFPNYSSELNVNALLLGDSALYLCASSSRVNRGDQPQHFGDGTRLSIL.